This TCR beta chain was sequenced in a study of blood T cell repertoires in COVID-19. In the study overall: The origin of the acute and convalescent COVID-19 samples was the United States, Italy and Spain. T cells, B-cell-depleted T cells, or PBMCs provided the cDNA or gDNA that served as material.

CDR1 and CDR2 from the germline V gene are SGHVS and FQNEAQ. V lost 6 bases, J lost 5 bases, and 5 bases stayed unmatched. The CDR3 has 13 residues. As processed by the authors: Reference gene primers were amplified, and this amplification served to estimate nucleated cell counts. The method was immunoSEQ multiplex PCR; TCRdb's version includes in-frame clones alone and lacks a portion of them. That table gives V, J and clone size, and the DNA gave D and trimming. Of approximately 200,000 clones listed, around 87% are singletons. The sequenced sample was peripheral blood. This sequence originates from a man aged 60 to 69 who had recovered from COVID-19. V gene TRBV7-8 combines with J gene TRBJ1-2; 8 bases fit TRBD1. This CDR3 reads CASRPQGVYGYTF. The CDR3 DNA reads TGTGCCAGCAGACCACAGGGGGTATATGGCTACACCTTC.